The sequence of this TCR beta chain was determined in a study of blood T cell repertoires in COVID-19. As for the study in general: Donors in the United States, Italy and Spain gave samples during acute or convalescent COVID-19. In each case, the material was cDNA or gDNA derived from T cells, B-cell-depleted T cells, or PBMCs.

Profiling relied on immunoSEQ multiplex PCR, and the TCRdb table lists in-frame clones only, not all of them. The repertoire includes approximately 270,000 clones, 70% to 90% of them detected once, and around 3% sits in the top ten. CDR1 and CDR2 from the germline V gene are SEHNR and FQNEAQ (reference sequence). This CDR3 is built from 14 residues. V was clipped by 5 bases and J by 6 bases, with 16 bases between them. V is TRBV7-9 and J is TRBJ1-2; weak D call: TRBD1 (5 bases). The sequence was collected from a man in his late teens or twenties with active or convalescent COVID-19. The sequencing sample was made of peripheral blood. The CDR3, as DNA: TGTGCCAGCAGCCCCATCGGGGGGACTCATGGCTACACCTTC. Amino acids: CASSPIGGTHGYTF.